One and the same sample provided the 17 T cell receptor beta chains below, sequenced in a study of breast tumors, draining lymph nodes, adjacent tissues. TCRdb re-called the multiplex PCR reads through MiXCR, storing one row per CDR3 protein. The sample carries 200,000 to 250,000 distinct CDR3 sequences, less than 40% recorded once. Axillary draining lymph nodes of breast cancer patients supplied the node samples. Sequenced input: axillary lymph node tissue. Source of these receptors: a female donor with breast cancer. Some clones in this sample may be carry-over from other donors' samples.

This clonotype occurred a few times. This rearrangement joins TRBV6-5 to TRBJ2-1, with 9 bases lining up with TRBD2. Germline CDR1 MNHEY, CDR2 SVGAGI. Trimming took 6 bases from V and 5 from J; bases not matched to a gene: 8. CDR3 size: 15 residues. As DNA, the CDR3 is TGTGCCAGCAGCCAGGTGGCTAGCGGGAACAATGAGCAGTTCTTC. Residues: CASSQVASGNNEQFF.

This clonotype was detected many times. The rearrangement links TRBV6-1 to TRBJ2-7, with 12 bases that match TRBD2. With V trimmed by 1 base and J by 7 bases, 5 bases remained unmatched. CDR3 length equals 15 residues. Germline V gives CDR1 MNHNS, CDR2 SASEGT. CDR3 sequence reads: CASSEVLAGGQEQYF. The CDR3, as DNA: TGTGCCAGCAGTGAAGTCCTAGCGGGAGGGCAGGAGCAGTACTTC.

This clonotype has at least ten counts. The chain couples TRBV3-1 to TRBJ1-2; tentative D call: TRBD1 (6 bases). Per germline, CDR1 LGHDT and CDR2 YNNKEL (reference sequence). The V end lost 5 bases, the J end lost 7 bases, and 17 bases lay between the germline ends. The CDR3 totals 14 residues. In nucleotides, the CDR3 is TGTGCCAGCAGCACCCAGACAGGATCGGGTGGCTACACCTTC. Translated, it gives CASSTQTGSGGYTF.

This clonotype was counted at least ten times. The chain employs TRBV19 and TRBJ2-1; D is uncertain. The germline CDR1 and CDR2 sequences are LNHDA and SQIVND (reference sequence). With 8 bases removed from V and 1 base from J, the gap between germline ends came to 6 bases. The CDR3 is 12 amino acids. The CDR3 region is CASVGSYNEQFF. In DNA, the CDR3 is TGTGCCAGTGTTGGGTCCTACAATGAGCAGTTCTTC.

This clonotype was seen many times. J is TRBJ1-6 and V is TRBV28; D is ambiguous. Trimming removed 2 bases at V and 5 bases at J, with 7 bases between. The CDR3 spans 14 residues. Per germline, CDR1 MDHEN and CDR2 SYDVKM. CDR3 nucleotide sequence: TGTGCCAGCAGTTTAGGTGGGGATAATTCACCCCTCCACTTT. Amino acid sequence: CASSLGGDNSPLHF.

This clonotype occurred many times. The rearrangement joins TRBV11-2 to TRBJ2-7, with 7 bases matching TRBD2. Germline CDR1 reads SGHAT; CDR2 reads FQNNGV. The CDR3 has 14 amino acids. V shed 7 bases, J shed 0 bases, and the junction held 6 bases outside the gene matches. The CDR3: CASTQERDSYEQYF. The CDR3 bases are TGTGCCAGCACCCAAGAGCGGGACTCCTACGAGCAGTACTTC.

V usage is TRBV7-9 and J usage is TRBJ2-5; 7 bases are shared with TRBD1. Germline loops: CDR1 SEHNR, CDR2 FQNEAQ (reference sequence). Trimming cost V 5 bases and J 1 base; bases outside gene matches: 4. This CDR3 spans 14 amino acids. CDR3 nucleotide sequence: TGTGCCAGCAGCCCTCGACAGGGCCAAGAGACCCAGTACTTC. The encoded protein is CASSPRQGQETQYF.

On this clonotype: It is likely a read error, because the conserved phenylalanine at the end of the CDR3 is missing. No DNA is shown, since the ends of the CDR3 on it are uncertain; the CDR3 is the one TCRdb lists. The V and J genes are TRBV7-8 and TRBJ1-6. CDR1 and CDR2 from the germline V gene are SGHVS and FQNEAQ. The CDR3 length equals 8 residues, ends included. The CDR3 spells CASSPPTS.

This clonotype was seen repeatedly, ten times or more. J is TRBJ2-3 and V is TRBV6-5; D perhaps matches TRBD1 (7 bases). V lost 6 bases, J lost 5 bases, and 12 bases lay in between. Germline assignment: CDR1 MNHEY and CDR2 SVGAGI. The CDR3 is made up of 13 amino acids. CDR3 protein: CASRLAGGDTQYF. The CDR3, as DNA: TGTGCCAGCAGACTAGCAGGGGGAGATACGCAGTATTTT.

Ten or more counts support this clonotype. This chain joins TRBV5-1 and TRBJ2-5; possibly TRBD1 or TRBD2 for D (6 bases each). Trimming removed 0 bases from V and 5 bases from J, with 11 bases in between. CDR1 is SGHRS and CDR2 is YFSETQ in the germline V gene. This CDR3 has 14 residues. CDR3 DNA sequence: TGCGCCAGCAGCTTGGAGGGGGGCCGGGAGACCCAGTACTTC. The encoded protein is CASSLEGGRETQYF. The full variable domain, rest sourced from reference TRBV5-1 and TRBJ2-5, is KAGVTQTPRYLIKTRGQQVTLSCSPISGHRSVSWYQQTPGQGLQFLFEYFSETQRNKGNFPGRFSGRQFSNSRSEMNVSTLELGDSALYLCASSLEGGRETQYFGPGTRLLVL.

In this sample, this clonotype turned up many times. The V and J genes are TRBV29-1 and TRBJ1-2, with D maybe TRBD1 (5 bases). The CDR3 contains 12 residues. Deletions cut 7 bases from V and 8 bases from J, with 17 bases between. Germline-derived CDR1 and CDR2 are SQVTM and ANQGSEA. CDR3 nucleotide sequence: TGCAGCGCCTTCCTGTCGCGGGGGGGCTACACCTTC. Translated, it gives CSAFLSRGGYTF.

This clonotype was recorded at least ten times. The chain employs TRBV19 and TRBJ2-2; unclear D gene. Germline CDR1 and CDR2: LNHDA and SQIVND (reference sequence). CDR3 length: 14 residues. Between the trimmed V and J ends, which lost 3 bases and 4 bases, there was a span of 9 bases. The CDR3 DNA follows: TGTGCCAGTAGTATGGTGAAAGCCACCGGGGAGCTGTTTTTT. Translated, it gives CASSMVKATGELFF.

This clonotype was observed at least ten times. The chain links TRBV7-8 to TRBJ2-2, with D perhaps matching TRBD1 or TRBD2 (5 bases each). V lost 3 bases, J lost 7 bases, and 18 bases lay in between. The CDR3 has 16 amino acids. The germline gives CDR1 SGHVS, CDR2 FQNEAQ. The DNA of the CDR3 is TGTGCCAGCAGCTTCAATCCAACAGGAGCGGACGGGGAGCTGTTTTTT. Protein: CASSFNPTGADGELFF.

V gene TRBV11-2 combines with J gene TRBJ1-3, with D unclear. Per the germline V gene, CDR1 is SGHAT and CDR2 is FQNNGV. The CDR3 has 16 amino acids. Trimming cost V 7 bases and J 0 bases, with 16 bases left between them. CDR3 sequence (DNA): TGTGCCAGCATCTGGGTACAGTCAAGCTCTGGAAACACCATATATTTT. Protein sequence: CASIWVQSSSGNTIYF.

Details on this clonotype: Being one base from a much bigger clone, this may be a read error. The chain's CDR3 is CSAQDRESIYEQYF. CDR3 in DNA: TGCAGTGCCCAGGACAGGGAGAGTATCTATGAGCAGTACTTC. This sequence joins TRBV20-1 and TRBJ2-7, with 8 bases identical to TRBD1. J was trimmed by 7 bases and V by 6 bases; bases with no gene match: 14. Germline V gene sequence: CDR1 DFQATT, CDR2 SNEGSKA (reference sequence). The CDR3 extends over 14 amino acids.

This clonotype was detected many times. This chain links TRBV14 with TRBJ2-1, with D perhaps TRBD1 or TRBD2 (6 bases each). There are 12 residues in the CDR3. Germline CDR1 is SGHDN and CDR2 is FVKESK. Trimming left V 5 bases short and J 8 bases short, with 10 bases between. The CDR3 DNA reads TGTGCCAGCAGCGAAGGGGGGTATGAGCAGTTCTTC. Its protein is CASSEGGYEQFF.

This clonotype has a count of ten or more. The V call is TRBV5-1, the J call TRBJ1-2; possibly TRBD1 for D (5 bases). Trimming took off 4 bases at V and 2 bases at J, with 12 bases between the two ends. CDR3 length: 14 residues. Germline-derived CDR1 and CDR2 are SGHRS and YFSETQ. DNA of the CDR3: TGCGCCAGCAGCCGCCCGGACACAAACTATGGCTACACCTTC. This encodes CASSRPDTNYGYTF.